A selection of T cell receptor beta chains follows, all from one sample in a study of T cells after yellow fever vaccination. TCRdb re-derived calls from the 5' RACE reads in MiXCR, one entry per CDR3 protein. This sample has roughly 310,000 distinct CDR3 sequences, with roughly 8.7% found just once. The sample in question was PBMCs, obtained on the day of the first yellow fever vaccination. All receptors come from a man younger than 30 who received the YFV17D yellow fever vaccine. CDR3s include the opening cysteine and the closing phenylalanine or tryptophan.

v_gene	j_gene	CDR3aa
TRBV15	TRBJ2-3	CATSEGGWEQYF
TRBV5-1	TRBJ1-1	CASSLSGLMNTEAFF
TRBV6-2/TRBV6-3	TRBJ2-1	CASSRRDRGYNEQFF
TRBV7-3	TRBJ2-5	CASSRGTGSQETQYF
TRBV4-1	TRBJ1-5	CASSQAGTGGSNQPQHF
TRBV27	TRBJ1-6	CASRGAAGGPLHF
TRBV20-1	TRBJ2-2	CSARDTNTGELFF
TRBV28	TRBJ1-1	CASSFFRDSLNTEAFF
TRBV23-1	TRBJ1-6	CASSQSRMGSSPLHF
TRBV9	TRBJ2-3	CASSLSGGPDTQYF
TRBV5-1	TRBJ1-3	CASSLVQGAGNTIYF
TRBV19	TRBJ1-1	CASAKGGQSNTEAFF
TRBV6-2/TRBV6-3	TRBJ2-3	CASGPKDRADTQYF
TRBV28	TRBJ2-5	CASSARTGRETQYF
TRBV4-2	TRBJ1-4	CASSRQQEKLFF
TRBV28	TRBJ1-1	CASSLFPGQGTEAFF
TRBV21-1	TRBJ2-2	CASSNRLGGSTGELFF
TRBV7-2	TRBJ1-2	CASSLGPLDGYTF
TRBV12-3/TRBV12-4	TRBJ2-2	CASSFAQQAFTGELFF
TRBV4-1	TRBJ1-3	CASSQGQGSGNTIYF
TRBV20-1	TRBJ1-1	CSVRGTGDTEAFF
TRBV5-4	TRBJ2-2	CASSLPPGLNTGELFF
TRBV5-4	TRBJ2-3	CASSLHRDRVTDTQYF
TRBV7-9	TRBJ1-3	CASSWQGDRNTIYF
TRBV10-3	TRBJ2-5	CAIRGTPWGTQYF
TRBV4-1	TRBJ2-3	CASSQHLTGRRTDTQYF
TRBV4-2	TRBJ1-1	CASSPLTGHTTEAFF
TRBV12-3/TRBV12-4	TRBJ2-5	CASRHLGETETQYF
TRBV18	TRBJ2-2	CASSPPSRGYAGELFF
TRBV9	TRBJ2-3	CASSVGLAGARGRDTQYF
TRBV5-1	TRBJ2-5	CASSTLAGGNGETQYF
TRBV5-1	TRBJ2-1	CASSPADYNEQFF
TRBV7-2	TRBJ2-1	CASSLPYQVGYNEQFF
TRBV10-3	TRBJ2-7	CAIRSSSYEQYF
TRBV5-1	TRBJ2-3	CASSSGQGADTDTQYF
TRBV20-1	TRBJ2-7	CSARDRQVAYEQYF
TRBV6-5	TRBJ2-5	CASSYGLQETQYF
TRBV5-5	TRBJ2-7	CASSAGTTYEQYF
TRBV6-5	TRBJ2-3	CASSTASLAGVTDTQYF
TRBV7-9	TRBJ1-6	CASSLGSGLHSPLHF
TRBV7-2	TRBJ2-7	CASSPFLSEEQYF
TRBV10-3	TRBJ2-2	CAISELGQGTNTGELFF
TRBV9	TRBJ1-4	CASSVGTATFSTNEKLFF
TRBV5-1	TRBJ2-7	CASSLARQGAYEQYF
TRBV2	TRBJ2-7	CASSTQGNAYEQYF
TRBV29-1	TRBJ1-2	CSVEVQPNSYGYTF
TRBV18	TRBJ2-5	CASSSRETQYF
TRBV7-8	TRBJ2-7	CASRPRDRLDEQYF